A single sample is the source of the 6 T cell receptor beta chains below, sequenced in a study of blood T cell repertoires in COVID-19. Sequencing used immunoSEQ multiplex PCR; TCRdb keeps in-frame clones, though not all of them. The sample carries hundreds of thousands of clones, about 87% recorded once. What was sequenced was PBMCs or T cells enriched from blood (not recorded which). These receptors originate from a woman aged 18-29 years who had recovered from COVID-19.

This chain uses TRBV7-9 with TRBJ1-2; D gene uncertain. The CDR3 loop spans 15 amino acids. V shed 0 bases and J shed 2 bases, with 10 bases lying between them. The germline gives CDR1 SEHNR, CDR2 FQNEAQ (reference sequence). The CDR3 here is CASSLAGSLNYGYTF. CDR3 sequence (DNA): TGTGCCAGCAGCTTAGCTGGATCACTAAACTATGGCTACACCTTC.

The chain has TRBV7-3 and TRBJ2-2, with 10 nucleotides matching TRBD2. The CDR3 sequence is 15 residues long. Germline V gene data show CDR1 as SGHTA and CDR2 as FQGTGA. V lost 4 bases, J lost 5 bases, and 4 bases stayed unmatched. The CDR3 spells CASSSWTSGTGELFF. Here the CDR3 DNA reads TGTGCCAGCAGCTCCTGGACTAGCGGTACCGGGGAGCTGTTTTTT.

This rearrangement joins TRBV7-2 to TRBJ2-3; a weak D match, TRBD2 (7 bases). This CDR3 is 14 amino acids long. Germline CDR1 reads SGHTA; CDR2 reads FQGNSA. V lost 10 bases, J lost 7 bases, and 21 bases lay in between. CDR3 protein: CAIAKGGAMNTQYF. The CDR3 DNA sequence: TGTGCCATTGCGAAGGGGGGGGCGATGAATACGCAGTATTTT.

V gene TRBV6-1 combines with J gene TRBJ1-1; D is uncertain. This CDR3 region has 14 residues. The germline V gene encodes CDR1 MNHNS and CDR2 SASEGT. The V end lost 2 bases, the J end lost 2 bases, and 9 bases lay between the germline ends. In DNA form, the CDR3 reads TGTGCCAGCAGTGAATACCAGGATAACACTGAAGCTTTCTTT. This sequence encodes CASSEYQDNTEAFF.

V is TRBV7-3 and J is TRBJ2-2, with D possibly TRBD1 on 5 matching bases. Trimming removed 1 base from V and 6 bases from J, with 15 bases in between. This CDR3 contains 16 residues. The germline V gene encodes CDR1 SGHTA and CDR2 FQGTGA. The CDR3 bases are TGTGCCAGCAGCTTAAAGGCAGGGTCGGAAGCCGGGGAGCTGTTTTTT. It is translated as CASSLKAGSEAGELFF.

This chain connects TRBV6-5 to TRBJ1-2, with 10 bases identical to TRBD1. The J segment lost 3 bases and the V segment lost 9 bases, leaving 4 bases of the junction unmatched. The CDR3 extends over 13 amino acids. Germline V gene data show CDR1 as MNHEY and CDR2 as SVGAGI. In DNA form, the CDR3 reads TGTGCCAGTAGGGACAGGGGAGACTATGGCTACACCTTC. Residues: CASRDRGDYGYTF.